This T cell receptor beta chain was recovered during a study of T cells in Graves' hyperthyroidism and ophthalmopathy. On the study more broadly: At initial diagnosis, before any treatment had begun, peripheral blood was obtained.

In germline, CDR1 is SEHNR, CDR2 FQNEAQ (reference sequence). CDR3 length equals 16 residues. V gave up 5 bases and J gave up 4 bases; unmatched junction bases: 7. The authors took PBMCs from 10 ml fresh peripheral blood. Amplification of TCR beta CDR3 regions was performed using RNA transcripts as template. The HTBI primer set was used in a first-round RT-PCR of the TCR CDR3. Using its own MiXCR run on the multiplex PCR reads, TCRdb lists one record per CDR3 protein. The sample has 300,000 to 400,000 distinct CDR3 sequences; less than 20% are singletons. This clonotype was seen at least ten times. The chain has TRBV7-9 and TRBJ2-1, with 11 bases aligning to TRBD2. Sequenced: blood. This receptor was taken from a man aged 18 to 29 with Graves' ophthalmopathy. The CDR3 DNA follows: TGTGCCAGCAGCCCTGTAGCGGGGGGGCCGTACAATGAGCAGTTCTTC. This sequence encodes CASSPVAGGPYNEQFF.